This TCR beta chain was documented in a study of blood T cells in healthy people across ages. Overall study results and limits: Versus aged donors, long-lived donors had higher diversity and more naive CD4+ cells. Shifts in expanded clonotypes may have been confounded by donor CMV status, which was unknown.

A single count supports this clonotype. The antigen is unknown. Every sample had a minimum of 6 million PBMCs isolated. The authors extracted at least 6 micrograms of total RNA per sample. The use of a sample-barcoded 5' primer and a J-beta primer mix characterized a second PCR of about 6 to 12 cycles. MiXCR was run by TCRdb on the 5' RACE reads, yielding one entry per CDR3 protein. The sample consists of about 580,000 distinct CDR3 sequences, around 50% of them appearing once. The sequence was collected from a man older than 75 in good health. Sequenced sample: blood.

The CDR3 coding sequence is TGTGCCAGCAGTTTATCCCTGGGGGGCGGCAGCTCCTACAATGAGCAGTTCTTC. Amino acids: CASSLSLGGGSSYNEQFF. The rearrangement joins TRBV28 to TRBJ2-1; possibly TRBD1 or TRBD2 for D (6 bases each). The CDR3 has 18 amino acids. V was shortened by 1 base and J by 0 bases, with 16 bases between the two germline ends. In germline, CDR1 is MDHEN, CDR2 SYDVKM. The full variable domain, completed using reference TRBV28 and TRBJ2-1, is DVKVTQSSRYLVKRTGEKVFLECVQDMDHENMFWYRQDPGLGLRLIYFSYDVKMKEKGDIPEGYSVSREKKERFSLILESASTNQTSMYLCASSLSLGGGSSYNEQFFGPGTRLTVL.